A single sample gave rise to the 18 T cell receptor beta chains below, sequenced in a study of blood T cells in healthy people across ages. Sample-barcoded 5' priming and a J-beta primer mix drove a second PCR of roughly 6 to 12 cycles. TCRdb passed the 5' RACE reads through MiXCR, listing each CDR3 protein once. This sample has fewer than 750,000 distinct CDR3 sequences, with around 52% found just once. What was sequenced was blood. Receptors originate from an elderly woman in good health.

This clonotype was found a few times. The chain carries TRBV28 and TRBJ2-5; perhaps TRBD1 as D (6 bases). Deletions cut 7 bases from V and 3 bases from J, with 18 bases between. This CDR3 is built from 15 residues. The germline V gene has CDR1 MDHEN and CDR2 SYDVKM. The CDR3 loop is CASTATGLLEETQYF. The CDR3 DNA sequence: TGTGCCAGCACAGCGACAGGTTTACTTGAAGAGACCCAGTACTTC.

This clonotype was counted ten times or more. The rearrangement joins TRBV3-1 to TRBJ2-6, with D unresolved. CDR1 is LGHDT, CDR2 YNNKEL, per germline (reference sequence). This CDR3 spans 12 amino acids. V lost 0 bases to trimming and J lost 18 bases, with 12 bases between them. CDR3 region: CASSQEGSTRTF. The DNA of the CDR3 is TGTGCCAGCAGCCAAGAGGGGTCAACCCGGACTTTC. Together with reference TRBV3-1 and TRBJ2-6, the CDR3 gives the full variable domain: DTAVSQTPKYLVTQMGNDKSIKCEQNLGHDTMYWYKQDSKKFLKIMFSYNNKELIINETVPNRFSPKSPDKAHLNLHINSLELGDSAVYFCASSQEGSTRTFGAGSRLTVL.

This clonotype was seen more than once but under ten times. The chain has TRBV9 and TRBJ2-5; 8 bases are a match to TRBD1. The germline CDR1 and CDR2 sequences are SGDLS and YYNGEE. Trimming cost V 3 bases and J 11 bases; bases outside gene matches: 27. The CDR3 is made up of 19 amino acids. CDR3 sequence (DNA): TGTGCCAGCAGCGAACTAGGACAGGGCACGGTCCCGCCTTACAATGAGCAGTACTTC. It is translated as CASSELGQGTVPPYNEQYF.

The rearrangement links TRBV12-3 or TRBV12-4 to TRBJ2-3, with a tentative D call TRBD2 (5 bases). This CDR3 is built from 15 residues. The V and J ends lost 5 bases and 2 bases respectively, with 14 bases between them. CDR3 amino acids: CASSPARALTDTQYF. The CDR3 nucleotides are TGTGCCAGCAGTCCAGCGAGGGCCCTCACAGATACGCAGTATTTT.

This clonotype was counted ten times or more. The gene calls are TRBV20-1 and TRBJ1-6; 7 bases are a match to TRBD1. The CDR3 length is 15 residues. V was pared by 6 bases and J by 8 bases, with 13 bases of the junction left unmatched. Germline V gives CDR1 DFQATT, CDR2 SNEGSKA (reference sequence). Here the CDR3 reads CSAPTGRMEYSPLHF. Written as DNA, the CDR3 is TGCAGTGCGCCGACAGGGCGAATGGAATATTCACCCCTCCACTTT.

About this clonotype itself: A much larger clone differs by one base, so this may be a read error. This chain links TRBV25-1 with TRBJ2-3; 10 bases agree with TRBD1. Germline values: CDR1 MGHDK, CDR2 SYGVNS. The CDR3 has 15 residues. The V gene end was trimmed by 8 bases and the J gene end by 5 bases; junction bases not matched to a gene: 10. The CDR3 region is CASSAGQGNRDTQYF. The CDR3 nucleotides are TGTGCCAGCTCGGCGGGACAGGGGAATCGAGATACGCAGTATTTT.

CDR3 sequence: CASSSDRGYNEQYF. The CDR3 nucleotides are TGTGCCAGCAGCTCCGACAGGGGCTACAATGAGCAGTACTTC. The chain carries TRBV12-3 or TRBV12-4 and TRBJ2-7; TRBD1 matches 8 bases. V shed 6 bases, J shed 7 bases, and the junction held 11 bases outside the gene matches. The CDR3 runs to 14 residues.

This clonotype was picked up a small number of times. The genes are TRBV9 and TRBJ1-5; 8 nucleotides match TRBD1. Germline lookup yields CDR1 SGDLS and CDR2 YYNGEE. There are 15 residues in the CDR3. Unmatched junction bases numbered 4, after V lost 2 bases and J lost 3 bases. CDR3 bases: TGTGCCAGCAGCGTTGGCAGGGGGCTCAATCAGCCCCAGCATTTT. It codes for CASSVGRGLNQPQHF.

The CDR3 bases are TGTGCCAGCAGCCCCTCACAATATTTGCTCTATGGCTACACCTTC. Encoded protein: CASSPSQYLLYGYTF. The chain joins TRBV7-9 to TRBJ1-2; D remains ambiguous. V lost 5 bases, J lost 4 bases, and 17 bases lay in between. Germline CDR1 reads SEHNR; CDR2 reads FQNEAQ (reference sequence). The CDR3 consists of 15 residues.

As concerns this clonotype: This may be a read error: a much more frequent sequence differs by one nucleotide. This chain links TRBV28 with TRBJ1-2; D uncertain. CDR3 length: 13 residues. With 3 bases removed from V and 3 bases from J, the gap between germline ends came to 8 bases. Germline lookup yields CDR1 MDHEN and CDR2 SYDVKM. CDR3 loop: CASSLGSHYGYTF. The CDR3 DNA sequence: TGTGCCAGCAGTTTGGGGTCTCACTATGGCTACACCTTC.

This clonotype was counted between two and nine times. The chain links TRBV25-1 to TRBJ2-5, with D perhaps matching TRBD1 (5 bases). Looked up from germline, CDR1 is MGHDK and CDR2 is SYGVNS. The CDR3 runs 17 residues. V lost 5 bases to trimming and J lost 4 bases, with 23 bases between them. The CDR3 sequence is CASSSQGFWGKGETQYF. The CDR3 nucleotides read TGTGCCAGCAGTTCTCAGGGATTTTGGGGCAAAGGAGAGACCCAGTACTTC.

The sample holds one count of this clonotype. A much more abundant neighbour one base away suggests this may be a read error. This chain uses TRBV28 with TRBJ2-5; TRBD1 matches at 10 bases. Looked up from germline, CDR1 is MDHEN and CDR2 is SYDVKM. This CDR3 comprises 16 residues. V gave up 5 bases and J gave up 11 bases; unmatched junction bases: 17. CDR3 amino acids: CASSVPGQGLDNEQYF. The CDR3 DNA reads TGTGCCAGCAGTGTACCGGGACAGGGGTTGGACAATGAGCAGTACTTC. Full variable domain (outside the CDR3, taken from reference TRBV28 and TRBJ2-5): DVKVTQSSRYLVKRTGEKVFLECVQDMDHENMFWYRQDPGLGLRLIYFSYDVKMKEKGDIPEGYSVSREKKERFSLILESASTNQTSMYLCASSVPGQGLDNEQYFGPGTRLLVL.

The V call is TRBV12-3 or TRBV12-4, the J call TRBJ1-1, with D maybe TRBD1 (6 bases). This CDR3 spans 17 amino acids. The V end lost 4 bases, the J end lost 1 base, and 19 bases lay between the germline ends. The CDR3 DNA sequence: TGTGCCAGCAGTTCTCCCTTGGGGGGGGCCCAGAACACTGAAGCTTTCTTT. As protein: CASSSPLGGAQNTEAFF.

Ten or more counts support this clonotype. The chain joins TRBV15 to TRBJ2-3, with 9 bases fitting TRBD1. Germline lookup yields CDR1 LNHNV and CDR2 YYDKDF (reference sequence). This CDR3 region has 15 residues. V was pared by 8 bases and J by 3 bases, with 9 bases of the junction left unmatched. The CDR3 nucleotides read TGTGCCACCTACGAAAACGGACAGGGGACAGATACGCAGTATTTT. As protein: CATYENGQGTDTQYF.

This clonotype has ten or more counts. V usage is TRBV6-2 or TRBV6-3 and J usage is TRBJ2-7, with D hard to call. Germline CDR1 MNHEY, CDR2 SVGEGT. This CDR3 region has 12 residues. The V end was cut by 2 bases, the J end by 7 bases, with 9 bases between. The CDR3 loop is CASSYPSKEQYF. CDR3 bases: TGTGCCAGCAGTTACCCATCGAAAGAGCAGTACTTC.

In the case of this clonotype: Being one base from a much bigger clone, this may be a read error. The V call is TRBV6-6, the J call TRBJ2-7; D gene ambiguous. Germline V CDR1 and CDR2: MNHNY, SVGAGI (reference sequence). This CDR3 is 14 amino acids long. The CDR3 sequence is CAGSYAKESYEQYF. The CDR3, as DNA: TGTGCCGGCAGTTACGCGAAGGAATCCTACGAGCAGTACTTC.

There are many counts of this clonotype. CDR3 amino acids: CASSSSTTTQYF. The CDR3 DNA is TGTGCCAGCAGTTCGTCGACAACCACCCAGTATTTT. The V gene is TRBV12-3 or TRBV12-4, the J gene TRBJ2-3; D call uncertain. CDR3 length: 12 residues. V lost 4 bases to trimming and J lost 12 bases, with 14 bases between them.

This clonotype was counted ten times or more. The chain joins TRBV6-5 to TRBJ2-2; 7 nucleotides align to TRBD2. This CDR3 comprises 17 residues. Germline V gives CDR1 MNHEY, CDR2 SVGAGI. J gave up 6 bases and V 2 bases, and 12 bases lay outside the gene matches. This CDR3 reads CASSYPPGEGFAGELFF. The DNA for the CDR3 is TGTGCCAGCAGTTACCCCCCGGGGGAGGGGTTCGCCGGGGAGCTGTTTTTT.